This TCR beta chain was recovered during a study of T cells after yellow fever vaccination. Notes on the study in general: Among all clonotypes, a small share was observed in both CD4 and CD8 compartments. Repertoires sorted by FACS could include abundant clonotypes that are contaminants from the bulk population. Booster samples showed a return of most primary-vaccination clones (around 96% CD4, roughly 85% CD8).

The CDR3 is made up of 17 amino acids. Losses at the gene ends were 6 bases for V and 5 bases for J; bases not matched to a gene: 16. Germline CDR1 reads SGHTA; CDR2 reads FQGNSA. Conversion of TCR transcripts into cDNA relied on 5'RACE template switching, which added a universal primer site and UMIs. One entry per CDR3 protein results from TCRdb running MiXCR on the 5' RACE reads. The table shows some 320,000 distinct CDR3 sequences, with around 11% occurring only once. Points on this clonotype: No antigen is known for it.

The chain is built from TRBV7-2 and TRBJ1-1, with 9 bases fitting TRBD1. The source is a man aged 18 to 35 who received the YFV17D yellow fever vaccine. The sequences come from CD4+ T cells sorted from PBMCs, collected 45 days after the yellow fever booster vaccination. As DNA, the CDR3 is TGTGCCAGCAGGCCAAGGGACAGGGCTTTGGGACGTACTGAAGCTTTCTTT. Protein: CASRPRDRALGRTEAFF.